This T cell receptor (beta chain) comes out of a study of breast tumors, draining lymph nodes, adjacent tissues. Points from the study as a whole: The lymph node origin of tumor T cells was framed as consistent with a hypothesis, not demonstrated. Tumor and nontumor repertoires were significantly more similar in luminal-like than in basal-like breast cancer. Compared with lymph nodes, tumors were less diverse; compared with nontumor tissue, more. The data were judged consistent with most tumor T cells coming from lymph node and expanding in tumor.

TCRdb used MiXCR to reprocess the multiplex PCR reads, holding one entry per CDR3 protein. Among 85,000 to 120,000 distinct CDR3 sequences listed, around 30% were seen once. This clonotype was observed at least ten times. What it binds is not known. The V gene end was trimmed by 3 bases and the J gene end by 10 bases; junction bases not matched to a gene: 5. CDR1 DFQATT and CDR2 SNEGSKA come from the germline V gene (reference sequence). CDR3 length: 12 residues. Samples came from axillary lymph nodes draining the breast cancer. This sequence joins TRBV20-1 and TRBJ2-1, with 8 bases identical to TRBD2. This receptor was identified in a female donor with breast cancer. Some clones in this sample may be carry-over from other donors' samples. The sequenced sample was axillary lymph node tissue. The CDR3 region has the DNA TGCAGTGCTAGTGTAGCGGGGATAGAGCAGTTCTTC. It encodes CSASVAGIEQFF.